Each of the 2 T cell receptor beta chains below was sequenced from the same sample in a study of STAT3 mutations in large granular lymphocyte leukemia. Data came from immunoSEQ multiplex PCR; TCRdb stores just in-frame clones and leaves some out. The data contain over 25,000 clones, around three quarters of them singletons. The antigens for these receptors are not known. General study findings and limits: Every T-LGLL patient had at least one immunodominant TCRbeta clonotype.

Sequenced material: peripheral blood mononuclear cells. The receptors stem from a woman aged 45-65 years with T-cell large granular lymphocyte leukemia. Some clones in this sample may be carry-over from other donors' samples.

This clone was detected only once. The V and J genes are TRBV5-4 and TRBJ2-2, with D maybe TRBD1 (6 bases). The CDR3 is 14 amino acids. Trimming took 0 bases from V and 5 from J, leaving 8 bases between them. Germline CDR1 and CDR2: SGHNT and YYREEE (reference sequence). CDR3 in amino acids: CASSLGQGTGELFF. The CDR3 region has the DNA TGTGCCAGCAGCTTGGGGCAGGGGACCGGGGAGCTGTTTTTT.

The J gene is TRBJ2-3, the V gene TRBV28; D unresolved. V lost 1 base to trimming and J lost 7 bases, with 9 bases between them. CDR1 and CDR2 from the germline V gene are MDHEN and SYDVKM. CDR3 size: 13 residues. Here the CDR3 reads CASSLSPANTQYF. Written as DNA, the CDR3 is TGTGCCAGCAGTTTATCCCCCGCCAATACGCAGTATTTT.